Described below is a single T cell receptor (beta chain) sequence and its context. Its specificity is not known. Some clones are missing from TCRdb's copy, which holds only in-frame ones; the method was immunoSEQ multiplex PCR. The table has about half a million clones, about nine tenths seen once; the top ten hold around 1.8%. The CDR3 length is 14 residues. J gave up 5 bases and V 4 bases, and 6 bases lay outside the gene matches. In germline, CDR1 is SGHTA, CDR2 FQGNSA. The data originate from a study of Ad26.COV2.S vaccination and SARS-CoV-2 variants. Study-wide background: The COV1001 Ad26.COV2.S trial arm included the donor.

Treatment of the sample: over 15 received Ad26.COV2.S at low or high dose, single or two shots; several received placebo; per-sample allocation not given. Samples came from day 63 after the first vaccine or placebo injection. Study-level points and caveats: Participants in the vaccine arm had higher spike-specific TCR breadth; placebo recipients had lower.

The receptor was isolated from a person between 18 and 65 years old who received the Ad26.COV2.S COVID-19 vaccine or a placebo. Material: peripheral blood, obtained in a trial of Ad26.COV2.S vaccine versus placebo. The chain uses TRBV7-2 and TRBJ1-1; TRBD1 aligns across 8 bases. CDR3 in DNA: TGTGCCAGCAGCTCCCGACAGGGGCGAACTGAAGCTTTCTTT. Translated, it gives CASSSRQGRTEAFF.